Listed here are 11 T cell receptor beta chains from one sample, sequenced in a study of OX40 agonist ivuxolimab in advanced cancers. Sequencing used immunoSEQ multiplex PCR; TCRdb keeps in-frame clones, though not all of them. Counted here are about 79,000 clones, around 92% occurring once; the ten biggest clones make up around 0.5%. Sequenced material: CD4+ or CD8+ T cells sorted from blood, taken in a trial of the OX40 agonist ivuxolimab. These TCRs come from an adult with an advanced solid tumor such as melanoma, head and neck, liver or kidney cancer.

This rearrangement joins TRBV7-2 to TRBJ2-1; a weak D match, TRBD1 (6 bases). Germline-derived CDR1 and CDR2 are SGHTA and FQGNSA. Trimming stripped 1 base from V and 4 bases from J, with 11 bases between. CDR3 size: 15 residues. CDR3 region: CASSLEATGYNEQFF. CDR3 DNA sequence: TGTGCCAGCAGCTTAGAGGCGACAGGTTACAATGAGCAGTTCTTC. Combining the CDR3 with reference TRBV7-2 and TRBJ2-1 gives the whole variable domain GAGVSQSPSNKVTEKGKDVELRCDPISGHTALYWYRQSLGQGLEFLIYFQGNSAPDKSGLPSDRFSAERTGGSVSTLTIQRTQQEDSAVYLCASSLEATGYNEQFFGPGTRLTVL.

With respect to this clone: At one end, the junction sequence differs from germline, possibly due to a read error. The rearrangement joins TRBV7-9 to TRBJ2-3; D possibly corresponds to TRBD2 (5 bases). Per the germline V gene, CDR1 is SEHNR and CDR2 is FQNEAQ (reference sequence). The CDR3 runs 15 residues. In DNA, the CDR3 is TGTGCCAGCGGCTTAGCGTACGCTGGCACAGATACGCAGTATTTT. This codes for CASGLAYAGTDTQYF.

The chain has TRBV7-2 and TRBJ2-1; the match to TRBD1 covers 9 bases. The CDR3 runs to 15 residues. The trim removed 5 bases at V and 6 bases at J, leaving 8 bases unmatched. CDR1 is SGHTA and CDR2 is FQGNSA in the germline V gene. The CDR3 spells CASSPSGTGFNEQFF. DNA of the CDR3: TGTGCCAGCAGCCCATCCGGGACAGGGTTCAATGAGCAGTTCTTC.

This sequence joins TRBV27 and TRBJ2-5, with 14 bases lining up with TRBD2. V lost 2 bases to trimming and J lost 1 base; unmatched junction nucleotides: 3. Germline V lookup: CDR1 MNHEY, CDR2 SMNVEV (reference sequence). This CDR3 comprises 17 residues. The CDR3 here is CASSLRLAGGPQETQYF. The CDR3 DNA sequence: TGTGCCAGCAGTTTACGACTAGCGGGAGGGCCCCAAGAGACCCAGTACTTC.

The gene calls are TRBV18 and TRBJ2-2; D gene ambiguous. Trimming took 9 bases from V and 6 from J, leaving 11 bases between them. The CDR3 extends over 12 amino acids. Germline V gene sequence: CDR1 KGHSH, CDR2 LQKENI. Here the CDR3 DNA reads TGTGCCAGTTCTAAAGGATCCGGGGAGCTGTTTTTT. Translation: CASSKGSGELFF.

The CDR3 here is CASSLGQGKAFF. The CDR3 nucleotides are TGTGCCAGCAGCTTAGGACAGGGGAAAGCTTTCTTT. This chain uses TRBV7-9 with TRBJ1-1, with 8 bases matching TRBD1. Germline V gene data show CDR1 as SEHNR and CDR2 as FQNEAQ (reference sequence). The V gene end was trimmed by 1 base and the J gene end by 9 bases; junction bases not matched to a gene: 1. This CDR3 has 12 residues.

The V and J genes are TRBV4-1 and TRBJ2-7, with 7 bases fitting TRBD1. This CDR3 spans 18 amino acids. Germline V CDR1 and CDR2: MGHRA, YSYEKL. V shed 4 bases and J 6 bases; nucleotides not matched to a gene: 21. This CDR3 is CASSPLQGFLRDGSEQYF. CDR3 nucleotide sequence: TGCGCCAGCAGCCCGCTACAGGGGTTTTTACGCGATGGTAGCGAGCAGTACTTC.

This clone was counted a single time. The genes are TRBV7-3 and TRBJ2-3; D ambiguous. Germline V gene lookup returns CDR1 SGHTA and CDR2 FQGTGA. The V and J ends lost 2 bases and 5 bases respectively, with 14 bases between them. This CDR3 comprises 15 residues. DNA for the CDR3: TGTGCCAGCAGCTTAGTACTCCTCGAGGTAGATACGCAGTATTTT. Translating it yields CASSLVLLEVDTQYF. Using reference TRBV7-3 and TRBJ2-3 for the parts outside the CDR3, the full variable domain is GAGVSQTPSNKVTEKGKYVELRCDPISGHTALYWYRQSLGQGPEFLIYFQGTGAADDSGLPNDRFFAVRPEGSVSTLKIQRTERGDSAVYLCASSLVLLEVDTQYFGPGTRLTVL.

The gene calls are TRBV19 and TRBJ1-4, with TRBD1 matching 9 bases. CDR1 and CDR2 from the germline V gene are LNHDA and SQIVND (reference sequence). The ends lost 4 bases at V and 2 bases at J; junction bases unmatched: 8. The CDR3 spans 17 residues. CDR3 nucleotides: TGTGCCAGTAGTACCGGGACAGGGACCGGGACTAATGAAAAACTGTTTTTT. Its translation is CASSTGTGTGTNEKLFF.

V usage is TRBV19 and J usage is TRBJ2-5; a weak D match, TRBD1 (6 bases). The CDR3 is 11 amino acids. Germline loops: CDR1 LNHDA, CDR2 SQIVND (reference sequence). V lost 9 bases, J lost 2 bases, and 7 bases lay in between. Here the CDR3 reads CASGQQETQYF. The CDR3 region has the DNA TGTGCCAGCGGACAGCAAGAGACCCAGTACTTC.

The chain employs TRBV11-2 and TRBJ2-1; no firm D call. This CDR3 has 14 residues. V dropped 5 bases and J dropped 5 bases, with 13 bases sitting between them. Germline CDR1 SGHAT, CDR2 FQNNGV. The CDR3 DNA follows: TGTGCCAGCAGCCCTCCTCCGGCCCACAATGAGCAGTTCTTC. Encoded protein: CASSPPPAHNEQFF.